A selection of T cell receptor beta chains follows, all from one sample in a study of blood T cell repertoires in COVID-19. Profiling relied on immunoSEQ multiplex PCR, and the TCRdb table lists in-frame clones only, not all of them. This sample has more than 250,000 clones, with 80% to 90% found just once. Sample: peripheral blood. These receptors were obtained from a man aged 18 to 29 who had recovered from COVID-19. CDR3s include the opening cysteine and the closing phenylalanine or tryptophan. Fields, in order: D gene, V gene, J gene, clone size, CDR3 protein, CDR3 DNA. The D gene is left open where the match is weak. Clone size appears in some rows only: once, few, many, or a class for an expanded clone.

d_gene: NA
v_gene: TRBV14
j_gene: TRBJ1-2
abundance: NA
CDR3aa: CASSQDVAYGYTF
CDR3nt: TGTGCCAGCAGCCAAGATGTAGCCTATGGCTACACCTTC

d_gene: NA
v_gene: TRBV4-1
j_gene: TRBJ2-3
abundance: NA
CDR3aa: CASSQDYGGAVSDTQYF
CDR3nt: TGCGCCAGCAGCCAAGATTATGGCGGGGCCGTCTCAGATACGCAGTATTTT

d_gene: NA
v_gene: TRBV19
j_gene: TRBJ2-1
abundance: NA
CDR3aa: CASSSGVNPPDNEQFF
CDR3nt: TGTGCCAGTAGCTCAGGGGTAAATCCCCCTGACAATGAGCAGTTCTTC

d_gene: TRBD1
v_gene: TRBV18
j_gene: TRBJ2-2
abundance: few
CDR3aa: CASSPPHRGSGELFF
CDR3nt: TGTGCCAGCTCACCACCGCACAGGGGGTCCGGGGAGCTGTTTTTT

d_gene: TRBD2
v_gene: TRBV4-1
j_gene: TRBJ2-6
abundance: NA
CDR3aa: CASSQATSGQGGANVLTF
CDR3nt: TGCGCCAGCAGCCAAGCTACTAGCGGTCAGGGTGGGGCCAACGTCCTGACTTTC

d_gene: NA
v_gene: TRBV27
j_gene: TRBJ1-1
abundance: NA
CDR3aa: CASGRGGTEAFF
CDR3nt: TGTGCCAGCGGCAGGGGTGGTACTGAAGCTTTCTTT

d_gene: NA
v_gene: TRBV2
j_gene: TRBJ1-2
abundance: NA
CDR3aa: CASRPLGPGGYGYTF
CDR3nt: TGTGCCAGCAGACCACTGGGTCCCGGCGGCTATGGCTACACCTTC

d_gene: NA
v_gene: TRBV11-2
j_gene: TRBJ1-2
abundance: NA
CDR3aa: CAEKQGSNGYTF
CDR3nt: TGTGCCGAGAAACAGGGATCAAATGGCTACACCTTC

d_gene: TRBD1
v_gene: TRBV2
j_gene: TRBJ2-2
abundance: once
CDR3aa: CASMGQLNPGELFF
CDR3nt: TGTGCCAGCATGGGACAGCTAAACCCCGGGGAGCTGTTTTTT

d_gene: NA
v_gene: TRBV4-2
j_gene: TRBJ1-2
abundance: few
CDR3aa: CASSQDSSGTNYGYTF
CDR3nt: TGTGCCAGCAGCCAAGATTCCAGCGGGACTAACTATGGCTACACCTTC

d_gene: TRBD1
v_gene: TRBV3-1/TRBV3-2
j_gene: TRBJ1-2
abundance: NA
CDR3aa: CASSPYGQGISYGYTF
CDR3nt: TGTGCCAGCAGCCCCTACGGACAGGGAATCAGCTATGGCTACACCTTC

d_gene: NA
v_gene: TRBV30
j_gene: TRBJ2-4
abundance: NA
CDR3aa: CAWSPGQILAKNIQYF
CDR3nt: TGTGCCTGGAGCCCTGGGCAGATCCTAGCCAAAAACATTCAGTACTTC

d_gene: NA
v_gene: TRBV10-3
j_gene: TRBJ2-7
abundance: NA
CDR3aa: CAISPLQESRYEQYF
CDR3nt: TGTGCCATCAGCCCATTACAGGAATCGAGGTACGAGCAGTACTTC

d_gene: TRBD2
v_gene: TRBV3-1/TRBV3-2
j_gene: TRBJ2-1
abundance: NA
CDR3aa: CASSHGLAGGAYNEQFF
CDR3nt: TGTGCCAGCAGCCACGGACTAGCGGGAGGCGCCTACAATGAGCAGTTCTTC

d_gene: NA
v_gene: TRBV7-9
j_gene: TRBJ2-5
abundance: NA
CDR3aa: CASSTWERSQETQYF
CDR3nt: TGTGCCAGCAGCACCTGGGAGAGGTCCCAAGAGACCCAGTACTTC

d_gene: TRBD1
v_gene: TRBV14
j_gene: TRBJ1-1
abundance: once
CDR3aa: CASSQGSRGTPEAFF
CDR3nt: TGTGCCAGCAGCCAAGGGAGCAGGGGGACCCCTGAAGCTTTCTTT

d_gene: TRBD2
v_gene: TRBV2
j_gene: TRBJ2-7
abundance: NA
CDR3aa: CASMGLASYEQYF
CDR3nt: TGTGCCAGCATGGGACTAGCTTCCTACGAGCAGTACTTC

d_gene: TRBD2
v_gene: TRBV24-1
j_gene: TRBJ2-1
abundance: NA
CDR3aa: CATPPGTSGSYYNEQFF
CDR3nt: TGTGCCACCCCTCCCGGGACTAGCGGGAGTTACTACAATGAGCAGTTCTTC

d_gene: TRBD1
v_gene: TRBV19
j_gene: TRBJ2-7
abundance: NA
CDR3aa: CASSTGQNYEQYF
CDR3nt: TGTGCCAGTAGTACGGGACAGAACTACGAGCAGTACTTC

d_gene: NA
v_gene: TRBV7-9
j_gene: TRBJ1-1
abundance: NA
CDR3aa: CASSRNREMNTEAFF
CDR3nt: TGTGCCAGCAGCCGCAACAGGGAGATGAACACTGAAGCTTTCTTT

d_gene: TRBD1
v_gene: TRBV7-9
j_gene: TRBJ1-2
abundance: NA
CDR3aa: CASSRLGQGGDNGYTF
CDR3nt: TGTGCCAGCAGCCGCCTCGGACAGGGAGGGGACAATGGCTACACCTTC

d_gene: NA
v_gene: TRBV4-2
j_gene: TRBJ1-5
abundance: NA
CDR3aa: CASSQDYGLDSNQPQHF
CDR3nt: TGTGCCAGCAGCCAAGATTACGGGTTGGATAGCAATCAGCCCCAGCATTTT

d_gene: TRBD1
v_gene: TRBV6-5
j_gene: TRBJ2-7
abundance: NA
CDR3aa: CASSYSGQGAYEQYF
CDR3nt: TGTGCCAGCAGTTACTCGGGACAGGGCGCCTACGAGCAGTACTTC

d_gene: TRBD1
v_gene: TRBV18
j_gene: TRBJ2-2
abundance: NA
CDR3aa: CASSPTDRVHSNTGELFF
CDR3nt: TGTGCCAGCTCACCCACGGACAGGGTACATTCTAACACCGGGGAGCTGTTTTTT

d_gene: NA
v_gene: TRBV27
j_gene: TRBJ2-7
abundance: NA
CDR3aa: CASSWARGKEQYF
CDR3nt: TGTGCCAGCAGTTGGGCCAGGGGAAAAGAGCAGTACTTC

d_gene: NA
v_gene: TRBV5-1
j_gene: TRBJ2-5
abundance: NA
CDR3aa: CASSLAPRQTQETQYF
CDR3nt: TGCGCCAGCAGCTTGGCCCCGAGACAGACTCAAGAGACCCAGTACTTC

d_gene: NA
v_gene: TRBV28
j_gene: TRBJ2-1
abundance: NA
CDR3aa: CASSFITYNEQFF
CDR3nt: TGTGCCAGCAGTTTTATTACCTACAATGAGCAGTTCTTC

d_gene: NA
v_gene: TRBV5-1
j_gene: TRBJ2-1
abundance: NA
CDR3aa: CASSFEAAYNEQFF
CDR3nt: TGCGCCAGCAGCTTTGAGGCAGCATACAATGAGCAGTTCTTC

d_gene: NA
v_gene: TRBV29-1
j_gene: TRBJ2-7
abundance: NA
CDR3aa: CSVDLGAEQYF
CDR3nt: TGCAGCGTTGACCTAGGGGCCGAGCAGTACTTC

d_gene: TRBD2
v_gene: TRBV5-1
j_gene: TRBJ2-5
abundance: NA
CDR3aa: CASSLSLGGETQYF
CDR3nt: TGCGCCAGCAGCCTAAGTTTGGGGGGGGAGACCCAGTACTTC

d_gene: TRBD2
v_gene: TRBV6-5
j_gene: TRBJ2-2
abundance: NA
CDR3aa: CASSYVLAGTGELFF
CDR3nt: TGTGCCAGCAGTTACGTACTAGCGGGTACCGGGGAGCTGTTTTTT

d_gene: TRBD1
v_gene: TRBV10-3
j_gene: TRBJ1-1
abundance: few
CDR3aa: CAIRDRGMNTEAFF
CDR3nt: TGTGCCATCAGGGACAGGGGAATGAACACTGAAGCTTTCTTT

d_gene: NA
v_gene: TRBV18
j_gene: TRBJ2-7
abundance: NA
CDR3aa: CASSPRAYEQYF
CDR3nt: TGTGCCAGCTCACCGAGGGCCTACGAGCAGTACTTC

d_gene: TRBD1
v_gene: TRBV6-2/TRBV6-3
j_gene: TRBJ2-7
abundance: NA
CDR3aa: CASSYSRGWEQYF
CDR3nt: TGTGCCAGCAGTTACTCCAGGGGGTGGGAGCAGTACTTC

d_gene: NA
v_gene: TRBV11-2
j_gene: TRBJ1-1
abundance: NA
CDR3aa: CASSLGYLNTEAFF
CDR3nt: TGTGCCAGCAGCTTAGGCTATTTGAACACTGAAGCTTTCTTT

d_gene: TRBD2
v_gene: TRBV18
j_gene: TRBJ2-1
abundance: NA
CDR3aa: CASSQAGGSYNEQFF
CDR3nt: TGTGCCAGCTCACAAGCGGGGGGCTCCTACAATGAGCAGTTCTTC

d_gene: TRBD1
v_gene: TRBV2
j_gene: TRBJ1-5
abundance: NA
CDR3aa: CASRKVGTADQPQHF
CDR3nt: TGTGCCAGCAGGAAGGTCGGGACAGCAGATCAGCCCCAGCATTTT

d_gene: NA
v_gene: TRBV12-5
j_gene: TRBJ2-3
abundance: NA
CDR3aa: CASGLASTDTQYF
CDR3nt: TGTGCTAGTGGTTTGGCTAGCACAGATACGCAGTATTTT

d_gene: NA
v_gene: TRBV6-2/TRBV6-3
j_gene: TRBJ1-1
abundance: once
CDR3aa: CASSYTQGSGEAFF
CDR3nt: TGTGCCAGCAGTTATACACAGGGTAGTGGTGAAGCTTTCTTT

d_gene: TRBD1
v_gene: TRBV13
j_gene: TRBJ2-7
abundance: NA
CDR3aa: CASSSASDRDPYEQYF
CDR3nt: TGTGCCAGCAGCTCGGCTTCGGACAGGGACCCCTACGAGCAGTACTTC

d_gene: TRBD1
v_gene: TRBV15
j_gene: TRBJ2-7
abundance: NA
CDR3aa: CATSRGTGSYEQYF
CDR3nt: TGTGCCACCAGCAGGGGGACAGGTTCCTACGAGCAGTACTTC

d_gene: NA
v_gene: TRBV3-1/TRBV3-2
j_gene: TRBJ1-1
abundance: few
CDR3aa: CASSQRHGDTEAFF
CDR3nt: TGTGCCAGCAGCCAAAGACACGGGGATACTGAAGCTTTCTTT

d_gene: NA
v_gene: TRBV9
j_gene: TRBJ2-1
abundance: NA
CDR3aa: CASSSDGGTVDNEQFF
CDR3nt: TGTGCCAGCAGCTCGGATGGGGGGACAGTAGACAATGAGCAGTTCTTC

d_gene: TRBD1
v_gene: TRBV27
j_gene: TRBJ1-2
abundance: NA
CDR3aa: CASSLGTGVGGYTF
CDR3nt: TGTGCCAGCAGTTTAGGGACAGGGGTGGGCGGCTACACCTTC

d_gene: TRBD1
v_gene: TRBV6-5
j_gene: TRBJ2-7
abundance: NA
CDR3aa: CASSYSDRGYEQYF
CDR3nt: TGTGCCAGCAGTTACTCGGACAGGGGCTACGAGCAGTACTTC

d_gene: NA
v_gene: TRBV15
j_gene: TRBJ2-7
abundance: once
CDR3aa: CATSRSPDLYEQYF
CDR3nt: TGTGCCACCAGCCGGAGCCCAGATCTCTACGAGCAGTACTTC

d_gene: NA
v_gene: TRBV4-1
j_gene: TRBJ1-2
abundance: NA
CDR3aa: CASSQSGTYGYTF
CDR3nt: TGCGCCAGCAGCCAGTCCGGTACCTATGGCTACACCTTC

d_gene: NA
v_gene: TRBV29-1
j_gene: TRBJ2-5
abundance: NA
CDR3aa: CSVLQGLQETQYF
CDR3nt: TGCAGCGTTCTGCAGGGGCTACAAGAGACCCAGTACTTC

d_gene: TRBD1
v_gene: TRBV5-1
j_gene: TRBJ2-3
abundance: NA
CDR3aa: CASSIGQVTDTQYF
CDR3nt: TGCGCCAGCAGCATCGGACAGGTCACAGATACGCAGTATTTT

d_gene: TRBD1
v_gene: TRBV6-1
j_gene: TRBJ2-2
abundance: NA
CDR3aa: CASSELTGFTGELFF
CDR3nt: TGTGCCAGCAGTGAGCTGACAGGGTTCACCGGGGAGCTGTTTTTT

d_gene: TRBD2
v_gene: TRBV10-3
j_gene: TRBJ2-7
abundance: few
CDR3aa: CAISELADSYEQYF
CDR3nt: TGTGCCATCAGTGAGCTAGCGGATTCCTACGAGCAGTACTTC

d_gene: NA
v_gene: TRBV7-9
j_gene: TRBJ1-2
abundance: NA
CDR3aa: CASSPLPGEGYTF
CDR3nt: TGTGCCAGCAGCCCCCTCCCGGGGGAAGGCTACACCTTC

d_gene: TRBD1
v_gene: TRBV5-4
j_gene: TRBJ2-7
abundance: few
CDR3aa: CASSSGQGAYEQYF
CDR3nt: TGTGCCAGCAGCTCGGGACAGGGAGCCTACGAGCAGTACTTC

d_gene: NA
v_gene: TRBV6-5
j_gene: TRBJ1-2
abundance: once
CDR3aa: CASSYSSRVNGYTF
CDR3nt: TGTGCCAGCAGTTACTCGAGCAGGGTAAATGGCTACACCTTC

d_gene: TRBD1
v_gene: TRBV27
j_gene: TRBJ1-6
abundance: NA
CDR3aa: CASSPGTGYNSPLHF
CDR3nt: TGTGCCAGCAGCCCTGGGACAGGGTATAATTCACCCCTCCACTTT

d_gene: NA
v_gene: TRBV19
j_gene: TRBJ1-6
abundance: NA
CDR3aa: CASSPSTGLSNSPLHF
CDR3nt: TGTGCCAGTAGTCCGTCAACAGGGCTGAGTAATTCACCCCTCCACTTT

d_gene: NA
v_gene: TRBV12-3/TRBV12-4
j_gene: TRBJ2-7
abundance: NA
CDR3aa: CASSSRYEQYF
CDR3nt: TGTGCCAGCAGTTCCCGCTACGAGCAGTACTTC

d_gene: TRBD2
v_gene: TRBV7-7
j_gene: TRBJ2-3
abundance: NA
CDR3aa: CASSPGTSHTDTQYF
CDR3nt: TGTGCTAGCAGCCCCGGGACTAGTCACACAGATACGCAGTATTTT

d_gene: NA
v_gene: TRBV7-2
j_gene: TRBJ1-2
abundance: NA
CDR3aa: CASSTGRGAYGYTF
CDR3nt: TGTGCCAGCAGCACCGGACGGGGGGCCTATGGCTACACCTTC

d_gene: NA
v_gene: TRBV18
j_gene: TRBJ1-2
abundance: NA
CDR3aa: CASSPDEGRGQYGYTF
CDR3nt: TGTGCCAGCTCACCAGATGAGGGAAGGGGACAATATGGCTACACCTTC